The 16 T cell receptor beta chains reported below all come from one sample, sequenced in a study of T cell responses to AZD1222 COVID-19 vaccine. Libraries were prepared by immunoSEQ multiplex PCR; TCRdb keeps only in-frame clonotypes and omits some of them. Here the sample spans about 160,000 clones, 92% being singletons. The source material was peripheral blood, sampled 28 days after the second AZD1222 dose. These receptors were collected from an adult who received the AZD1222 COVID-19 vaccine.

The rearrangement uses TRBV11-3 and TRBJ2-6; TRBD1 matches 7 bases. The V gene's germline CDR1 is SGHNT and CDR2 YENEEA. V shed 5 bases, J shed 7 bases, and the junction held 2 bases outside the gene matches. CDR3 length: 13 residues. CDR3 nucleotide sequence: TGTGCCAGCAGCCAAGGGGGCGCCAACGTCCTGACTTTC. Amino acid sequence: CASSQGGANVLTF.

The genes are TRBV3-1 (or the pseudogene TRBV3-2) and TRBJ1-4; D is possibly TRBD1 (6 bases). Deletions cut 4 bases from V and 7 bases from J, with 13 bases between. Germline V gene lookup returns CDR1 LGHDT and CDR2 YNNKEL (reference sequence). The CDR3 covers 14 residues. The CDR3 coding sequence is TGTGCCAGCAGCCGGCGGGGAGGGGGTGAAAAACTGTTTTTT. This translates into CASSRRGGGEKLFF.

The chain uses TRBV2 and TRBJ1-5; D not certain. Between the trimmed V and J ends, which lost 3 bases and 3 bases, there was a span of 6 bases. CDR3 length equals 13 residues. Germline values: CDR1 SNHLY, CDR2 FYNNEI. The CDR3 protein is CASSEANNQPQHF. The CDR3 DNA reads as TGTGCCAGCAGTGAGGCTAACAATCAGCCCCAGCATTTT.

This clone appeared once. The chain has TRBV11-2 and TRBJ1-1, with 9 bases matching TRBD1. CDR3 length equals 15 residues. Germline CDR1 SGHAT, CDR2 FQNNGV. After removal of 0 bases from V and 7 bases from J, the junction contained 6 bases not matched to a gene. The CDR3 protein is CASSLDRTGANEAFF. The CDR3 DNA sequence: TGTGCCAGCAGCTTAGATCGGACAGGGGCAAATGAAGCTTTCTTT.

The chain links TRBV5-4 to TRBJ2-2, with 9 positions matching TRBD1. The CDR3 is 16 residues long. The junction had 13 bases not matched to a gene; V was cut back by 7 bases and J by 6 bases. Germline V gives CDR1 SGHNT, CDR2 YYREEE (reference sequence). As DNA, the CDR3 is TGTGCCAGCCAAACGTTGGGGGGACAGGGATCCGGGGAGCTGTTTTTT. It codes for CASQTLGGQGSGELFF.

The V and J genes are TRBV5-4 and TRBJ1-2, with D possibly TRBD1 on 5 matching bases. Trimming stripped 4 bases from V and 7 bases from J, with 11 bases between. The germline V gene encodes CDR1 SGHNT and CDR2 YYREEE (reference sequence). The CDR3 sequence is 12 residues long. DNA of the CDR3: TGTGCCAGCAGCCAAGGGACGTCTGGCTACACCTTC. Translation gives CASSQGTSGYTF. The variable domain in full, with the rest retrieved from reference TRBV5-4 and TRBJ1-2, is ETGVTQSPTHLIKTRGQQVTLRCSSQSGHNTVSWYQQALGQGPQFIFQYYREEENGRGNFPPRFSGLQFPNYSSELNVNALELDDSALYLCASSQGTSGYTFGSGTRLTVV.

The chain has TRBV4-1 and TRBJ2-1; 14 nucleotides align to TRBD2. The J segment lost 3 bases and the V segment lost 1 base, leaving 8 bases of the junction unmatched. The CDR3 extends over 19 amino acids. CDR1 and CDR2 (germline): MGHRA, YSYEKL. CDR3 in DNA: TGCGCCAGCAGCCAAGGCCGACTAGCGGGGGGGCTCCGCTACAATGAGCAGTTCTTC. Protein sequence: CASSQGRLAGGLRYNEQFF.

The J gene is TRBJ1-2, the V gene TRBV12-3 or TRBV12-4; 7 bases map to TRBD1. Losses at the gene ends were 8 bases for V and 4 bases for J; bases not matched to a gene: 7. This CDR3 has 13 amino acids. The CDR3 coding sequence is TGTGCCAGCTCCGGACAGGATGGCTATGGCTACACCTTC. Residues: CASSGQDGYGYTF.

The chain recombines TRBV9 with TRBJ1-6; D call uncertain. CDR1 SGDLS and CDR2 YYNGEE come from the germline V gene. This CDR3 comprises 13 residues. V was pared by 0 bases and J by 8 bases, with 6 bases between. CDR3 amino acids: CASSVGSYSPLHF. The DNA for the CDR3 is TGTGCCAGCAGCGTAGGGTCCTATTCACCCCTCCACTTT.

This chain links TRBV3-1 (or the pseudogene TRBV3-2) with TRBJ1-2; D is uncertain. This CDR3 comprises 12 residues. Trimming pared 0 bases from V and 7 bases from J, leaving 6 bases between. Germline lookup yields CDR1 LGHDT and CDR2 YNNKEL (reference sequence). The CDR3 coding sequence is TGTGCCAGCAGCCAAGATTACGGTGGCTACACCTTC. Protein product: CASSQDYGGYTF.

V and J are TRBV7-9 and TRBJ1-6, with D possibly TRBD1 on 5 matching bases. The V end was cut by 2 bases, the J end by 7 bases, with 9 bases between. Germline loops: CDR1 SEHNR, CDR2 FQNEAQ (reference sequence). The CDR3 is 14 amino acids. The CDR3: CASSLWGENSPLHF. The CDR3 coding sequence is TGTGCCAGCAGCTTATGGGGGGAGAATTCACCCCTCCACTTT.

The rearrangement links TRBV6-6 to TRBJ2-1, with 7 bases aligning to TRBD2. Germline V gives CDR1 MNHNY, CDR2 SVGAGI (reference sequence). CDR3 length equals 14 residues. Trimming cost V 6 bases and J 6 bases; bases outside gene matches: 8. CDR3 in amino acids: CASSPVWGGNEQFF. DNA for the CDR3: TGTGCCAGCAGCCCTGTTTGGGGGGGCAATGAGCAGTTCTTC.

The chain carries TRBV12-3 or TRBV12-4 and TRBJ1-1, with D perhaps matching TRBD1 (6 bases). The CDR3 consists of 11 residues. The V and J ends lost 5 bases and 10 bases respectively, with 11 bases between them. CDR3 amino acids: CASSPGGGAFF. The CDR3 nucleotides are TGTGCCAGCAGTCCCGGAGGGGGAGCTTTCTTT.

V gene TRBV5-1 combines with J gene TRBJ1-4; D not certain. Trimming took 2 bases from V and 5 from J, leaving 7 bases between them. Germline loops: CDR1 SGHRS, CDR2 YFSETQ. This CDR3 spans 13 amino acids. The CDR3, as DNA: TGCGCCAGCAGCTTCGGGATGAATGAAAAACTGTTTTTT. Translating it yields CASSFGMNEKLFF.

The rearrangement links TRBV12-3 or TRBV12-4 to TRBJ1-1, with D perhaps matching TRBD1 (5 bases). The CDR3 spans 13 residues. V was cut by 0 bases and J by 11 bases, with 13 bases left in between. DNA of the CDR3: TGTGCCAGCAGTTTAGCCAGGGCTTCTGGGGCTTTCTTT. This gives the protein CASSLARASGAFF.

The chain carries TRBV6-5 and TRBJ1-2, with TRBD1 as a possible D gene (5 bases). V gave up 6 bases and J gave up 6 bases, with 17 bases separating them. The germline V gene encodes CDR1 MNHEY and CDR2 SVGAGI. This CDR3 spans 14 amino acids. The CDR3 bases are TGTGCCAGCAGCCGACTAGGGACTGAGGATGGCTACACCTTC. It translates to CASSRLGTEDGYTF.